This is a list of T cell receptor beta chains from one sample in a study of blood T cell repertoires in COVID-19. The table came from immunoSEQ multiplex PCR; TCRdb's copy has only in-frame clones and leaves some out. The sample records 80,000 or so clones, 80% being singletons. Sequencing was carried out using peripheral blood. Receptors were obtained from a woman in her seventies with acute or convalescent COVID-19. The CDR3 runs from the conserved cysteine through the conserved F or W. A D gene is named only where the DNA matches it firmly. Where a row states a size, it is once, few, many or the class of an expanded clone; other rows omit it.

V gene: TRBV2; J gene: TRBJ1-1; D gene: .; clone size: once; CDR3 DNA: TGTGCCAGCAGTGGGGATTTTGGGGGGACTGAAGCTTTCTTT; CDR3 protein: CASSGDFGGTEAFF
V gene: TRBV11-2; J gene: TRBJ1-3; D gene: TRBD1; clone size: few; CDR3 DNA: TGTGCCAGCAGAGCCTCGGACAGGGCTGGAAACACCATATATTTT; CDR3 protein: CASRASDRAGNTIYF
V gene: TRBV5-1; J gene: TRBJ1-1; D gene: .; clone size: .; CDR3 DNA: TGCGCCAGCAGCTTGACCCCAGGGATGAACACTGAAGCTTTCTTT; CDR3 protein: CASSLTPGMNTEAFF
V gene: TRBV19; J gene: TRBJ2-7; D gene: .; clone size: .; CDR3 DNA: TGTGCCAGTAGTATAGGTCACAGGGCCTACGAGCAGTACTTC; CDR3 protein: CASSIGHRAYEQYF
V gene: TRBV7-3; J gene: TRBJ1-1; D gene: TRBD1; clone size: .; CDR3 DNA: TGTGCCAGCAGCTTAACGGGGACAGATAACACTGAAGCTTTCTTT; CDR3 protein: CASSLTGTDNTEAFF
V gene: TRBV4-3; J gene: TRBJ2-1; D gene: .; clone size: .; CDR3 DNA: TGCGCCAGCAGCCAAGTTTACAGGGCGGATGAGCAGTTCTTC; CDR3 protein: CASSQVYRADEQFF
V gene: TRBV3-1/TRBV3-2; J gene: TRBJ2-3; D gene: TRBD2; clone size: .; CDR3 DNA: TGTGCCAGCAGCTCTCGGGGGGGGAGTCCGTATTTT; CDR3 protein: CASSSRGGSPYF
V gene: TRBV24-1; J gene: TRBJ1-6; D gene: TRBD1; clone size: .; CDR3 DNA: TGTGCCACTGGACAGGGAAATTCACCCCTCCACTTT; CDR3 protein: CATGQGNSPLHF
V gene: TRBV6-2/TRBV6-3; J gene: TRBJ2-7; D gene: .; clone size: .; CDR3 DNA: TGTGCCAGCAGTTACCATGGCGGAAACTACGAGCAGTACTTC; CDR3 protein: CASSYHGGNYEQYF
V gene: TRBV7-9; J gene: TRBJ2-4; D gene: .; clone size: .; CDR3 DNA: TGTGCCAGCAGCCACACCCCGGAGGGCAAAAACATTCAGTACTTC; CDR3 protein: CASSHTPEGKNIQYF
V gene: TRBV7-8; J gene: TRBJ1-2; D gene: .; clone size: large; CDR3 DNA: TGTGCCAGCAGCTTATTTTCCCGACTGTCCTATGGCTACACCTTC; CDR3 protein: CASSLFSRLSYGYTF
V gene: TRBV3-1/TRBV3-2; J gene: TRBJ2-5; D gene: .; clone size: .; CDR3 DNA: TGTGCCAGCAGCCAAGATCCGGCCAGGGGCCTTACGAAGACCCAGTACTTC; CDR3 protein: CASSQDPARGLTKTQYF
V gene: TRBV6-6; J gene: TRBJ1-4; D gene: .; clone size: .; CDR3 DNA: TGTGCCAGCAGTTTCCCAAATGAAAAACTGTTTTTT; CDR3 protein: CASSFPNEKLFF
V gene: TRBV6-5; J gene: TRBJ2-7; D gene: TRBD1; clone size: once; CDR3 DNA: TGTGCCAGCAGTTACGGGACAGGCCCCACCTACGAGCAGTACTTC; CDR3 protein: CASSYGTGPTYEQYF
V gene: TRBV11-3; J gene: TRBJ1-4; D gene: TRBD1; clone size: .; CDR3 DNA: TGTGCCAGCAGCTCACAGGGGGATGAAAAACTGTTTTTT; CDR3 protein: CASSSQGDEKLFF
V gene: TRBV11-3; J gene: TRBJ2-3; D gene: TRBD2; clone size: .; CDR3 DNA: TGTGCCAGCAGCGCCACTAGCGTCCCGGATACGCAGTATTTT; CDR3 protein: CASSATSVPDTQYF
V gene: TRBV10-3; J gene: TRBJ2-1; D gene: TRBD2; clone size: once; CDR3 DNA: TGTGCCATCAGTGACTTAGCGGGGGCACCCTACAATGAGCAGTTCTTC; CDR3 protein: CAISDLAGAPYNEQFF
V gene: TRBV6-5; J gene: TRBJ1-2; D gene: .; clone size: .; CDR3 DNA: TGTGCCAGCAGTTTGGACATGTATGGCTACACCTTC; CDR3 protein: CASSLDMYGYTF
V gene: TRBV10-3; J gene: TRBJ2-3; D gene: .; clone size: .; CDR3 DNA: TGTGCCATCAGTGAGTCTGACAGTACGCAGTATTTT; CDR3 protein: CAISESDSTQYF
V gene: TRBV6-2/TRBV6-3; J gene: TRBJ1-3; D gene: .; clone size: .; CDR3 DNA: TGTGCCAGCAGTTTGGGGGGCTCTGGAAACACCATATATTTT; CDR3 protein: CASSLGGSGNTIYF
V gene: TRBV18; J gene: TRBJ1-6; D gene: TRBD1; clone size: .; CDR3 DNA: TGTGCCAGCTCACCAGGGCAGGGGGCGCGAGATTCACCCCTCCACTTT; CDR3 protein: CASSPGQGARDSPLHF
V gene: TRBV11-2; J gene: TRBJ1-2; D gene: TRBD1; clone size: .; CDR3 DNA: TGTGCCAGCACCCTAAACAGGGGACCTAACTATGGCTACACCTTC; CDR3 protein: CASTLNRGPNYGYTF
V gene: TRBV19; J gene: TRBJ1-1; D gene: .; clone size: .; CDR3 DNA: TGTGCCAGTAGTATCAGGGCGAACACTGAAGCTTTCTTT; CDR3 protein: CASSIRANTEAFF
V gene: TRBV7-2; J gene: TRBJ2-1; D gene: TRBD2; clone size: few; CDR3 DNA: TGTGCCAGCAGCTTAGTCCTAAGCGGGGGGGCCCTAGGCAATGAGCAGTTCTTC; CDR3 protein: CASSLVLSGGALGNEQFF
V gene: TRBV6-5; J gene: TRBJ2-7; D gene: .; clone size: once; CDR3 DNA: TGTGCCAGCAGTTACTCGTACTCCTACGAGCAGTACTTC; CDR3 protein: CASSYSYSYEQYF
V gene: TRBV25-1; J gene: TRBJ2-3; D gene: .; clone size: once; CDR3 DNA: TGTGCCAGCAGTGAACCGGGGGACACAGATACGCAGTATTTT; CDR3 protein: CASSEPGDTDTQYF
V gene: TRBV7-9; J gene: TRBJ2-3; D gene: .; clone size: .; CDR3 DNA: TGTGCCAGCAGCTTAGCTACCAGAATATACACAGATACGCAGTATTTT; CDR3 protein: CASSLATRIYTDTQYF
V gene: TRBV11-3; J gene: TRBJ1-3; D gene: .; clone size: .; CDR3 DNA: TGTGCCAGCAGCCTCGATACGGGGGGCACCATATATTTT; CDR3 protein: CASSLDTGGTIYF
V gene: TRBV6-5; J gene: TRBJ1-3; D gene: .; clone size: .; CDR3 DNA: TGTGCCAGCAGTTACTCGCCTCAAGGGGTCGGCAACACCATATATTTT; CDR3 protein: CASSYSPQGVGNTIYF
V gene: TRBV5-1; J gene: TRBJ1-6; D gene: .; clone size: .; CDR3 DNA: TGCGCCAGCAGCTTGGGTCACCGGGGCTATAATTCACCCCTCCACTTT; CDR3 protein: CASSLGHRGYNSPLHF
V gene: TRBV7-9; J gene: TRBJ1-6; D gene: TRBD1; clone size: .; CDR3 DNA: TGTGCCAGCAGCGCCATCAGGGGGATTGATGGTTCACCCCTCCACTTT; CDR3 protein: CASSAIRGIDGSPLHF
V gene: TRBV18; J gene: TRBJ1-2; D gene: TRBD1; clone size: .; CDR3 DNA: TGTGCCAGCTCAGACAGGGTTTCCTATGGCTACACCTTC; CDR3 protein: CASSDRVSYGYTF
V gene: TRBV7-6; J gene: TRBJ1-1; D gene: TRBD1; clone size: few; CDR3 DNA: TGTGCCAGCAGCTTTAAGGACAGGGGGCCAGAAGCTTTCTTT; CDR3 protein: CASSFKDRGPEAFF
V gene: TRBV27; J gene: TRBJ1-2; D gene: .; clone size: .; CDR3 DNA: TGTGCCAGCAGTTTATACGGAGGTGCGGATGGCTACACCTTC; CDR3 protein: CASSLYGGADGYTF
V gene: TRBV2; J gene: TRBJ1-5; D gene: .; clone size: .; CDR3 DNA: TGTGCCAGCACAAGCCAGGGGCAAGGTCAGCCCCAGCATTTT; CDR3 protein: CASTSQGQGQPQHF
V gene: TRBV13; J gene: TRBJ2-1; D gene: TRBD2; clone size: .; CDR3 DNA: TGTGCCAGCAGCTTAAGGCTAGCGGGGGGCCAAGAGCAGTTCTTC; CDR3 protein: CASSLRLAGGQEQFF
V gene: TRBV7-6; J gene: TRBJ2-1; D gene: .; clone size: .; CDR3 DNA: TGTGCCAGCGCCCGAGGGTTAGATGAGCAGTTCTTC; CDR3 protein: CASARGLDEQFF
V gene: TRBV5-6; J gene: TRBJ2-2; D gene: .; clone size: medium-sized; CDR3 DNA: TGTGCCAGCAGCCATGGTGGGGGAGGCCGGGAGCTGTTTTTT; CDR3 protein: CASSHGGGGRELFF
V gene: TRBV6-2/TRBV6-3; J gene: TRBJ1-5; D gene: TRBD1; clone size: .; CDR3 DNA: TGTGCCAGCAGTTTATTCCTCAAGGACAGGAACAATCAGCCCCAGCATTTT; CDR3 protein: CASSLFLKDRNNQPQHF
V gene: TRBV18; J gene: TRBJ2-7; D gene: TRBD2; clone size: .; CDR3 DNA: TGTGCCAGCTCAGGTAGCGGGGGGGCCTCCTACGAGCAGTACTTC; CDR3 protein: CASSGSGGASYEQYF
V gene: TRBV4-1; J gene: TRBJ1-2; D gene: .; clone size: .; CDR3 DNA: TGCGCCAGCAGCCAAGTTCGGGGGGCTAAAGATGGCTACACCTTC; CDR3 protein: CASSQVRGAKDGYTF
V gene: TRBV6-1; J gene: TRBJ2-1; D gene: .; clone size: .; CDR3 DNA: TGTGCCAGCAGTGAGGGACGGGGGTACACCTACAATGAGCAGTTCTTC; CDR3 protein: CASSEGRGYTYNEQFF
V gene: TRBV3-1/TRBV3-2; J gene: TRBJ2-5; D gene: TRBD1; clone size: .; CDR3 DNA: TGTGCCAGCAGTTACGGACAGGGGGTGGGGACCCAGTACTTC; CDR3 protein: CASSYGQGVGTQYF
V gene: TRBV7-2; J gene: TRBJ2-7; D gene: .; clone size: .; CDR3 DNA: TGTGCCAGCAGCTTAGAGAGGGTTAACGAGCAGTACTTC; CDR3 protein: CASSLERVNEQYF
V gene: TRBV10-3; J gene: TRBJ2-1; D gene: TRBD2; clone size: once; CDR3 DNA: TGTGCCATCAGTGAAGGTCGGGGGGGCGATGAGCAGTTCTTC; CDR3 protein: CAISEGRGGDEQFF
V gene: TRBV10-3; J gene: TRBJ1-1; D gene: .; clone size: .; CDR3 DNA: TGTGCCATCAGTTTAACAGGGAAGACTGAAGCTTTCTTT; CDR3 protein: CAISLTGKTEAFF
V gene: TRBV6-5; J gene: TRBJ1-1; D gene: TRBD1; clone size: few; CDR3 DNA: TGTGCCAGCAGTTACAGGGGGCAGGGCACTGAAGCTTTCTTT; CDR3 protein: CASSYRGQGTEAFF
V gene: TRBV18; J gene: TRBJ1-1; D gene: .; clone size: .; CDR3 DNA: TGTGCCAGCTCACCCGACAGGACCTACACTGAAGCTTTCTTT; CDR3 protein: CASSPDRTYTEAFF
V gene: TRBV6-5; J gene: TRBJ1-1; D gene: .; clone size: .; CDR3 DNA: TGTGCCAGCAGTTACCTCTTTAAAAGTGCGGAAGCTTTCTTT; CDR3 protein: CASSYLFKSAEAFF
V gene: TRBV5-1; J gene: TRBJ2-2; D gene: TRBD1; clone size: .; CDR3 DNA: TGCGCCAGCAGCTCCTTAGACAGGGGCGGCACCGGGGAGCTGTTTTTT; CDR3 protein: CASSSLDRGGTGELFF
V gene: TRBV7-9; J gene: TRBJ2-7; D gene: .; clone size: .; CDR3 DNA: TGTGCCACCGGGGGAGCCTACGAGCAGTACTTC; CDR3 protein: CATGGAYEQYF